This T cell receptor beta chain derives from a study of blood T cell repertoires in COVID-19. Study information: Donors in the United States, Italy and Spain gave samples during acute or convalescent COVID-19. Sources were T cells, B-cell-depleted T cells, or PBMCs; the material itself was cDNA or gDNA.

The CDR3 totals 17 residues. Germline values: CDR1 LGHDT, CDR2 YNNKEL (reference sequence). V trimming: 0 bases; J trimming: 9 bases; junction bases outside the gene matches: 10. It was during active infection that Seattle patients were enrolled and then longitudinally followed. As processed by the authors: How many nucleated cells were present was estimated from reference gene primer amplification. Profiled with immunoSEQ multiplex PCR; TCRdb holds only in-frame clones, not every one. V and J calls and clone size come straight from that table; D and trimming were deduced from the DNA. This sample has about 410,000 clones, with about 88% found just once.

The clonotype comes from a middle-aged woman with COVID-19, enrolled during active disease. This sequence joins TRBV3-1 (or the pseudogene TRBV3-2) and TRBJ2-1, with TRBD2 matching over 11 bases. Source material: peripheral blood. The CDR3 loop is CASSQDRGLAGPSEQFF. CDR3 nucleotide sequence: TGTGCCAGCAGCCAAGATCGAGGACTAGCGGGCCCTAGTGAGCAGTTCTTC.